This T cell receptor beta chain came from a study of shared clonotypes between healthy human individuals. This CDR3 comprises 14 residues. Looked up from germline, CDR1 is SNHLY and CDR2 is FYNNEI. V dropped 6 bases and J dropped 1; count of bases not matched to a gene: 4. TCRdb's copy holds only in-frame clones and misses some; the assay was immunoSEQ multiplex PCR. The sample shows about 510,000 clones, roughly 78% of them seen only once. This sequence joins TRBV2 and TRBJ1-1, with 8 bases aligning to TRBD1. Sequenced input: PBMCs. The receptor was derived from a woman between 35 and 50 years old in good health. Some clones in this sample may be carry-over from other donors' samples. CDR3 protein: CASRVDRGNTEAFF. CDR3 DNA: TGTGCCAGCAGAGTCGACAGGGGGAACACTGAAGCTTTCTTT.